A single sample is the source of the 5 T cell receptor beta chains below, sequenced in a study of T cells after yellow fever vaccination. TCRdb fed the 5' RACE reads into MiXCR, producing one record per CDR3 protein. The sample lists approximately 340,000 distinct CDR3 sequences, 8.7% occurring once. This sample comprised PBMCs, obtained on the day of the first yellow fever vaccination. These TCRs come from a young man who received the YFV17D yellow fever vaccine.

The chain couples TRBV18 to TRBJ1-1; 10 bases are shared with TRBD1. Looked up from germline, CDR1 is KGHSH and CDR2 is LQKENI. The CDR3 covers 18 residues. J gave up 0 bases and V 2 bases, and 9 bases lay outside the gene matches. CDR3 amino acids: CASSPNRQGAGMNTEAFF. In DNA form, the CDR3 reads TGTGCCAGCTCACCAAACCGACAGGGGGCTGGGATGAACACTGAAGCTTTCTTT. Filled out from reference TRBV18 and TRBJ1-1, the complete variable domain reads NAGVMQNPRHLVRRRGQEARLRCSPMKGHSHVYWYRQLPEEGLKFMVYLQKENIIDESGMPKERFSAEFPKEGPSILRIQQVVRGDSAAYFCASSPNRQGAGMNTEAFFGQGTRLTVV.

This clonotype was recorded only once. The chain has TRBV11-2 and TRBJ2-7; TRBD2 might be the D (5 bases). V dropped 5 bases and J dropped 3 bases, with 14 bases sitting between them. CDR3 size: 14 residues. Germline V gene lookup returns CDR1 SGHAT and CDR2 FQNNGV. CDR3 in DNA: TGTGCCAGCAGCCCCGGGGAGTGGAGCTACGAGCAGTACGTC. Its protein product is CASSPGEWSYEQYV.

This clonotype was counted between two and nine times. The gene calls are TRBV29-1 and TRBJ2-7, with D unclear. CDR1 SQVTM and CDR2 ANQGSEA come from the germline V gene. V lost 4 bases to trimming and J lost 7 bases, with 20 bases between them. The CDR3 loop spans 14 amino acids. The CDR3 region is CSVVLSATPWEQYV. The DNA for the CDR3 is TGCAGCGTTGTCCTAAGTGCTACGCCTTGGGAGCAGTACGTC.

On this clonotype itself: At one of its ends the junction is not consistent with the germline gene, which may arise from a read error. The gene calls are TRBV6-5 and TRBJ2-7; 12 nucleotides match TRBD1. The CDR3 length is 16 residues. The germline V gene encodes CDR1 MNHEY and CDR2 SVGAGI. In DNA, the CDR3 is TGTGCCAGCAGTTACTCCGGGACAGGGGGCGCCTACGAGCTGTACTTC. Encoded protein: CASSYSGTGGAYELYF.

This clonotype has a handful of counts. The V and J genes are TRBV7-2 and TRBJ2-7; 8 positions agree with TRBD1. The germline gives CDR1 SGHTA, CDR2 FQGNSA. This CDR3 spans 14 amino acids. V lost 3 bases, J lost 3 bases, and 4 bases stayed unmatched. The CDR3 DNA reads TGTGCCAGCAGCTTTACAGGGGGTCTCTACGAGCAGTACTTC. This encodes CASSFTGGLYEQYF.